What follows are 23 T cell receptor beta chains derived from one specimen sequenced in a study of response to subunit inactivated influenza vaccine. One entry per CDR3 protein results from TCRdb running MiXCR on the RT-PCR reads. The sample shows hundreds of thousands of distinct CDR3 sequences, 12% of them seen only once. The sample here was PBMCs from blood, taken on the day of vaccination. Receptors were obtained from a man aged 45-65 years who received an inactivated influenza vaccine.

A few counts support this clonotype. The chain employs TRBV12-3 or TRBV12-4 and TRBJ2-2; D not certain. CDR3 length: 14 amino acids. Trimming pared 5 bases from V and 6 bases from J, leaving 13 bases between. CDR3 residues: CASSPFQGPGELFF. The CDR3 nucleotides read TGTGCCAGCAGTCCATTTCAAGGACCCGGGGAGCTGTTTTTT.

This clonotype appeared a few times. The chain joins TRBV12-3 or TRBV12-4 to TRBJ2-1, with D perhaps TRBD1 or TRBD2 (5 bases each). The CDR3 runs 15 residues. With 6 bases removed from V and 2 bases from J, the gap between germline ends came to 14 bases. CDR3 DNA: TGTGCCAGCAGATCCGGGACGGATACCTACAATGAGCAGTTCTTC. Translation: CASRSGTDTYNEQFF.

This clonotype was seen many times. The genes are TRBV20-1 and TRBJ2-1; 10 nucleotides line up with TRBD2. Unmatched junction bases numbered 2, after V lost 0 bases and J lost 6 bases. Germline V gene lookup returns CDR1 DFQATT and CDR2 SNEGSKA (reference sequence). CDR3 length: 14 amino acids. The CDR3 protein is CSARDLAGANEQFF. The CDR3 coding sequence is TGCAGTGCTAGAGATCTAGCGGGGGCCAATGAGCAGTTCTTC.

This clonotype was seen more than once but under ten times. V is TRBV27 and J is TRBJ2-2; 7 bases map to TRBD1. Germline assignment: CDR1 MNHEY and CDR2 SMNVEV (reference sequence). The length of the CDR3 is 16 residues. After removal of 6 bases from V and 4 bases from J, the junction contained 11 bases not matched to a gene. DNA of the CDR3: TGTGCCAGCAGCACTATCAGGGCAGGGGGCACCGGGGAGCTGTTTTTT. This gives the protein CASSTIRAGGTGELFF.

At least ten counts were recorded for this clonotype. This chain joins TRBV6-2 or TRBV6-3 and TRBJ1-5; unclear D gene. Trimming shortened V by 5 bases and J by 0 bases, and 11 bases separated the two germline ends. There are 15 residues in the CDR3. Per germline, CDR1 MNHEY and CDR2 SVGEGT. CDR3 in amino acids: CASSLPAYSNQPQHF. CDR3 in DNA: TGTGCCAGCAGTCTACCCGCTTATAGCAATCAGCCCCAGCATTTT.

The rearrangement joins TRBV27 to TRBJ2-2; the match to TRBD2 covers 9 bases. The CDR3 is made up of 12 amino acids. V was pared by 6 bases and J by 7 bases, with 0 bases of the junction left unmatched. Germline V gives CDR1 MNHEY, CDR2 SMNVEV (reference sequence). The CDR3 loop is CASRREGGELFF. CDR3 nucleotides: TGTGCCAGCAGGCGGGAGGGCGGGGAGCTGTTTTTT.

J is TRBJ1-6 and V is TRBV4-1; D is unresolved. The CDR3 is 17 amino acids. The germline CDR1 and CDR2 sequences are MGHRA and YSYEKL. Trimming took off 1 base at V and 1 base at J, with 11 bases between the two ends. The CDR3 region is CASSQGSRVSYNSPLHF. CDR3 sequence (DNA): TGCGCCAGCAGCCAAGGATCCCGGGTGTCCTATAATTCACCCCTCCACTTT.

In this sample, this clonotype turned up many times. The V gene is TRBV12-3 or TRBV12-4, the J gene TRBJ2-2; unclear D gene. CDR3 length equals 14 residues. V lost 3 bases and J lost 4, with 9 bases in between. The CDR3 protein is CASSFQETTGELFF. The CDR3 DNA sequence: TGTGCCAGCAGTTTCCAGGAGACCACCGGGGAGCTGTTTTTT.

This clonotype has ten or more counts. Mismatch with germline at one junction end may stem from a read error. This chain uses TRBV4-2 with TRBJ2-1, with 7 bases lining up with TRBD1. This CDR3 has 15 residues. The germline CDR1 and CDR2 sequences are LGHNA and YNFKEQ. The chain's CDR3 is CASSQEGDSYDEQFF. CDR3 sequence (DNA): TGTGCCAGCAGCCAAGAAGGGGACAGCTACGATGAGCAGTTCTTC.

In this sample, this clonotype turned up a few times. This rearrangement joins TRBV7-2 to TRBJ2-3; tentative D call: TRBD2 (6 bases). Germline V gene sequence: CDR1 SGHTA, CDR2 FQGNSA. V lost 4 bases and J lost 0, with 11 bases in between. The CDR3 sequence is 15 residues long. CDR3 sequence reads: CASSSSGLSTDTQYF. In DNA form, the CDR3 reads TGTGCCAGCAGCTCGTCGGGACTCAGCACAGATACGCAGTATTTT.

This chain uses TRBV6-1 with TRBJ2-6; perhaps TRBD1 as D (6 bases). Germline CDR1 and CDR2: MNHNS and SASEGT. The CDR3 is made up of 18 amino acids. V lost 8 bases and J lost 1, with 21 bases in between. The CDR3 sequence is CASFTMRTADSGANVLTF. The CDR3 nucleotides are TGTGCCAGCTTCACCATGAGGACAGCCGATTCTGGGGCCAACGTCCTGACTTTC.

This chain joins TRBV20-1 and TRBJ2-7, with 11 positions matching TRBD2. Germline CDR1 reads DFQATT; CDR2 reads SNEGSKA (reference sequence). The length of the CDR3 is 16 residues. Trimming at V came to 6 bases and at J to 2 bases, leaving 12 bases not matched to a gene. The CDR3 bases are TGCAGTGCCACTAACTTAGCTAGCGGGGGGACCTACGAGCAGTACTTC. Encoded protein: CSATNLASGGTYEQYF.

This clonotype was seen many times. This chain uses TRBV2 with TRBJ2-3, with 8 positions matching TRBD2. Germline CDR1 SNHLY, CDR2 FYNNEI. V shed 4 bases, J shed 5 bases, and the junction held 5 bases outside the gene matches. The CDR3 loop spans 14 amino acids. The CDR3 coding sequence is TGTGCCAGCAGTGGGGGACTAGGTGTAGATACGCAGTATTTT. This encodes CASSGGLGVDTQYF.

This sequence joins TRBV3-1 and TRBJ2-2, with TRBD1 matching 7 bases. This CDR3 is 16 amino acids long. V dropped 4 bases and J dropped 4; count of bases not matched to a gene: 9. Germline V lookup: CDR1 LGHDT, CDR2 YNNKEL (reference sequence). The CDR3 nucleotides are TGTGCCAGCAGCCGTACTAACAGGGGAAGCACCGGGGAGCTGTTTTTT. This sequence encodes CASSRTNRGSTGELFF.

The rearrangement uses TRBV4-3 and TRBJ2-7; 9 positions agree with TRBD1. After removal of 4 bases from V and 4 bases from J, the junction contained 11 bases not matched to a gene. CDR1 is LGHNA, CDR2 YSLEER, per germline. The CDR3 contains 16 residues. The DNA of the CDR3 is TGCGCCAGCAGCCGACAAGGACAGGGGTCAAGGTACGAGCAGTACTTC. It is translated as CASSRQGQGSRYEQYF.

CDR3 sequence reads: CASSAVSAYNEQFF. The CDR3 nucleotides read TGTGCCAGCAGCGCCGTCTCGGCTTACAATGAGCAGTTCTTC. The chain links TRBV12-3 or TRBV12-4 to TRBJ2-1; D uncertain. The germline V and J ends were trimmed by 6 bases and 4 bases, with 13 bases remaining between them. CDR3 length: 14 residues.

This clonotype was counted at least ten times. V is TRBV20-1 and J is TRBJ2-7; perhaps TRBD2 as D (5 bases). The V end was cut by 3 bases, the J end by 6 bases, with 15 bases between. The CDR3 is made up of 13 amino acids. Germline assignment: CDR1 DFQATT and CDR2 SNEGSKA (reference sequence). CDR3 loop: CSARIQSAGEQYF. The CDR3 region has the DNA TGCAGTGCTAGGATACAAAGTGCGGGCGAGCAGTACTTC.

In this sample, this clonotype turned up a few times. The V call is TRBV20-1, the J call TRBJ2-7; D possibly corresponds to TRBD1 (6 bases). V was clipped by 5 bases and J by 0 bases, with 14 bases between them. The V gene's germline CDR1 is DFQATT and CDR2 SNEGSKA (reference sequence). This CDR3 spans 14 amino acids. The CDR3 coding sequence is TGCAGTGCTCCGGGACAAACAGCCTCCTACGAGCAGTACTTC. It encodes CSAPGQTASYEQYF.

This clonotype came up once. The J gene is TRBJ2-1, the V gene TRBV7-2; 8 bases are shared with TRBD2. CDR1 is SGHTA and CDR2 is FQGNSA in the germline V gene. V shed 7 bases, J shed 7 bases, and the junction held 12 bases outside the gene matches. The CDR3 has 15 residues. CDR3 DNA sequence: TGTGCCAGCACCCTATGGGGGGTAGCGGGGAATGAGCAGTTCTTC. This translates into CASTLWGVAGNEQFF.

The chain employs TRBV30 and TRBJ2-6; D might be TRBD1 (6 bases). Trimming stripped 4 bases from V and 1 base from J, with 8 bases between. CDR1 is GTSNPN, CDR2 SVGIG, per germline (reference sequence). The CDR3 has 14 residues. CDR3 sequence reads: CAWKGESGANVLTF. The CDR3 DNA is TGTGCCTGGAAGGGGGAATCTGGGGCCAACGTCCTGACTTTC. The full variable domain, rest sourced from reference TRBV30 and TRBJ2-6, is SQTIHQWPATLVQPVGSPLSLECTVEGTSNPNLYWYRQAAGRGLQLLFYSVGIGQISSEVPQNLSASRPQDRQFILSSKKLLLSDSGFYLCAWKGESGANVLTFGAGSRLTVL.

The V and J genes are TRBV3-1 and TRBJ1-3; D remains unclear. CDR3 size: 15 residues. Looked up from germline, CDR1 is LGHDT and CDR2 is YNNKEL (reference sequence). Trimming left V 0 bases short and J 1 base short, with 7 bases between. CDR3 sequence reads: CASSQEGLSGNTIYF. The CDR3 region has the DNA TGTGCCAGCAGCCAAGAGGGGTTGTCTGGAAACACCATATATTTT.

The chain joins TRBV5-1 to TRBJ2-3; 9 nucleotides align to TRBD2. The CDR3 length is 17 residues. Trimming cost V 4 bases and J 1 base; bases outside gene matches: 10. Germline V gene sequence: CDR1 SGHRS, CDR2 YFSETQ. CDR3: CASSPPLAGDGTDTQYF. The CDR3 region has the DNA TGCGCCAGCAGCCCACCCTTAGCGGGGGATGGCACAGATACGCAGTATTTT.

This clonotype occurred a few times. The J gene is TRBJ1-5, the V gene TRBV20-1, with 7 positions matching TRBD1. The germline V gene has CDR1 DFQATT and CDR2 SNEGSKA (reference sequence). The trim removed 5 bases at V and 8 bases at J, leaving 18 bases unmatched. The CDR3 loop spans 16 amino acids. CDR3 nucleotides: TGCAGTGCTCTTCGACCGGGGGACAGTCCCTTGAAGCCCCAGCATTTT. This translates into CSALRPGDSPLKPQHF.